The 20 T cell receptor beta chains below were found in one sample sequenced in a study of blood T cells in healthy people across ages. The authors ran a second PCR of roughly 6 to 12 cycles using a sample-barcoded 5' primer and a J-beta primer mix. TCRdb re-analysed the 5' RACE reads in MiXCR, keeping a single row per CDR3 protein. Found here are around 690,000 distinct CDR3 sequences, around three fifths of them singletons; the top ten hold around 37%. Sequences were obtained from blood. The receptors were gathered from a man between 60 and 75 years old in good health.

The rearrangement uses TRBV11-2 and TRBJ2-1; 9 nucleotides agree with TRBD2. Gene TRBJ2-7 matches the end of the DNA better, so the J call may be wrong. Germline V CDR1 and CDR2: SGHAT, FQNNGV. This CDR3 has 17 amino acids. CDR3 amino acids: CASSLVTGTSIYNEQYF. As DNA, the CDR3 is TGTGCCAGCAGCTTAGTAACCGGGACTAGCATCTACAATGAGCAGTACTTC.

The chain recombines TRBV7-2 with TRBJ2-1, with 7 bases matching TRBD2. Germline CDR1 SGHTA, CDR2 FQGNSA. This CDR3 is 12 amino acids long. Trimming at V came to 2 bases and at J to 8 bases, leaving 0 bases not matched to a gene. The CDR3 reads CASSLRGDEQFF. As DNA, the CDR3 is TGTGCCAGCAGCTTACGGGGGGATGAGCAGTTCTTC.

V is TRBV6-5 and J is TRBJ2-1; 9 bases fit TRBD2. CDR3 length: 18 residues. V dropped 4 bases and J dropped 3; count of bases not matched to a gene: 13. Germline assignment: CDR1 MNHEY and CDR2 SVGAGI. In nucleotides, the CDR3 is TGTGCCAGCAGTTCGCCGACCAGACTAGCGGATAGCTACAATGAGCAGTTCTTC. This codes for CASSSPTRLADSYNEQFF.

This chain uses TRBV12-3 or TRBV12-4 with TRBJ2-1; D might be TRBD1 (5 bases). Trimming left V 5 bases short and J 2 bases short, with 13 bases between. This CDR3 spans 15 amino acids. The DNA for the CDR3 is TGTGCCAGCAGTCGTACAGGTAGCCCCTACAATGAGCAGTTCTTC. Protein: CASSRTGSPYNEQFF.

The chain couples TRBV5-1 to TRBJ1-1; 11 nucleotides agree with TRBD1. Losses at the gene ends were 4 bases for V and 2 bases for J; bases not matched to a gene: 7. The CDR3 extends over 16 amino acids. CDR1 is SGHRS, CDR2 YFSETQ, per germline. This CDR3 is CASSHGQGAQNTEAFF. In nucleotides, the CDR3 is TGCGCCAGCAGCCATGGACAGGGGGCTCAAAACACTGAAGCTTTCTTT.

With regard to this clonotype: A much larger clone sits a single nucleotide away, making a read error possible. The chain recombines TRBV7-2 with TRBJ2-1, with D possibly TRBD2 on 7 matching bases. The CDR3 consists of 14 residues. Germline V gene data show CDR1 as SGHTA and CDR2 as FQGNSA. V was pared by 1 base and J by 6 bases, with 10 bases between. CDR3 in DNA: TGTGCCAGCAGCTTAGGGGGGGGCCTCAATGAGCAGTTCTTC. Its protein product is CASSLGGGLNEQFF.

This rearrangement joins TRBV6-6 to TRBJ2-7; 9 bases line up with TRBD1. CDR1 is MNHNY, CDR2 SVGAGI, per germline (reference sequence). J was trimmed by 4 bases and V by 6 bases; bases with no gene match: 4. The CDR3 extends over 13 amino acids. In nucleotides, the CDR3 is TGTGCCAGCAGCAGACAGGGGGAGTACGAGCAGTACTTC. It codes for CASSRQGEYEQYF.

The table lists this clonotype with a few counts. The chain has TRBV29-1 and TRBJ1-2; 7 bases align to TRBD1. The CDR3 loop spans 12 amino acids. Germline lookup yields CDR1 SQVTM and CDR2 ANQGSEA. With V trimmed by 6 bases and J by 5 bases, 6 bases remained unmatched. DNA for the CDR3: TGCAGCGTCGGAGAGACAGGGTATGGCTACACCTTC. It encodes CSVGETGYGYTF.

This clonotype has more than one count but fewer than ten. The V and J genes are TRBV4-1 and TRBJ2-1, with D perhaps TRBD2 (5 bases). The V end lost 0 bases, the J end lost 0 bases, and 9 bases lay between the germline ends. Germline V gives CDR1 MGHRA, CDR2 YSYEKL. The CDR3 runs 16 residues. The CDR3 bases are TGCGCCAGCAGCCAAGATCTTGGGAGCTCCTACAATGAGCAGTTCTTC. This sequence encodes CASSQDLGSSYNEQFF.

Regarding this clonotype: Compared with germline, one end of the junction differs, possibly owing to a read error. CDR3 region: CTSSVGRADTQYF. DNA for the CDR3: TGTACCAGCAGCGTCGGGAGAGCAGATACGCAGTATTTT. This chain uses TRBV7-8 with TRBJ2-3, with D possibly matching TRBD2 (6 bases). There are 13 residues in the CDR3. The V gene's germline CDR1 is SGHVS and CDR2 FQNEAQ.

The rearrangement joins TRBV5-6 to TRBJ2-3; D possibly corresponds to TRBD1 (7 bases). Germline V gives CDR1 SGHDT, CDR2 YYEEEE. The CDR3 is made up of 18 amino acids. Trimming shortened V by 4 bases and J by 0 bases, and 21 bases separated the two germline ends. The CDR3 reads CASSPLTDRTTSTDTQYF. CDR3 DNA: TGTGCCAGCAGCCCGCTAACGGACAGGACTACTAGCACAGATACGCAGTATTTT.

J is TRBJ2-1 and V is TRBV20-1, with 10 bases aligning to TRBD2. This CDR3 is 14 amino acids long. Germline CDR1 and CDR2: DFQATT and SNEGSKA (reference sequence). Trimming took 4 bases from V and 8 from J; bases not matched to a gene: 8. CDR3 coding DNA: TGCAGTGCTACTACTAGCGGGGTCTTTTATGAGCAGTTCTTC. It codes for CSATTSGVFYEQFF.

The V call is TRBV28, the J call TRBJ2-1; tentatively, D is TRBD1 (5 bases). Germline values: CDR1 MDHEN, CDR2 SYDVKM. The CDR3 is 13 amino acids. Trimming removed 4 bases at V and 12 bases at J, with 16 bases between. For the CDR3, the DNA is TGTGCCAGCAGTTCCCAGGGCCGAAACGGGCAGTTCTTC. The encoded protein is CASSSQGRNGQFF.

Only a few counts were recorded for this clonotype. The chain joins TRBV27 to TRBJ2-7, with a weak D call TRBD2 (6 bases). Germline loops: CDR1 MNHEY, CDR2 SMNVEV (reference sequence). The CDR3 is 15 residues long. Trimming took off 6 bases at V and 0 bases at J, with 15 bases between the two ends. The CDR3 DNA is TGTGCCAGCAGAGGGGAACGGGGGAGCTCCTACGAGCAGTACTTC. This gives the protein CASRGERGSSYEQYF.

The rearrangement links TRBV25-1 to TRBJ2-4, with TRBD1 matching 11 bases. The J call may be faulty, since TRBJ2-7 better matches the DNA end. The CDR3 sequence is 14 residues long. CDR1 and CDR2 from the germline V gene are MGHDK and SYGVNS. Here the CDR3 DNA reads TGTGCCCCGGAGCCGGGACAGGGGGTCGTCGAGCAGTACTTC. It codes for CAPEPGQGVVEQYF.

The sample holds a few counts of this clonotype. The chain recombines TRBV29-1 with TRBJ1-2, with 8 positions matching TRBD1. V lost 7 bases, J lost 8 bases, and 6 bases stayed unmatched. Per the germline V gene, CDR1 is SQVTM and CDR2 is ANQGSEA. The CDR3 extends over 11 amino acids. CDR3 in amino acids: CSDLTGAGYTF. The CDR3, as DNA: TGCAGCGACCTGACAGGGGCCGGCTACACCTTC. Based on the CDR3 plus reference TRBV29-1 and TRBJ1-2, the full variable domain is SAVISQKPSRDICQRGTSLTIQCQVDSQVTMMFWYRQQPGQSLTLIATANQGSEATYESGFVIDKFPISRPNLTFSTLTVSNMSPEDSSIYLCSDLTGAGYTFGSGTRLTVV.

This clonotype is a singleton in its sample. This rearrangement joins TRBV5-4 to TRBJ2-5; TRBD1 matches 7 bases. The germline CDR1 and CDR2 sequences are SGHNT and YYREEE (reference sequence). The CDR3 loop spans 14 amino acids. J gave up 5 bases and V 1 base, and 5 bases lay outside the gene matches. CDR3 amino acids: CASSLKGAGETQYF. CDR3 coding DNA: TGTGCCAGCAGCTTGAAGGGGGCGGGTGAGACCCAGTACTTC.

The chain has TRBV7-2 and TRBJ1-5; no clear D gene. This CDR3 spans 13 amino acids. V gave up 2 bases and J gave up 11 bases, with 13 bases separating them. The germline CDR1 and CDR2 sequences are SGHTA and FQGNSA. This CDR3 is CASSLRLFEAQHF. The CDR3 region has the DNA TGTGCCAGCAGCTTACGCCTTTTCGAAGCCCAGCATTTT.

The J gene is TRBJ2-7, the V gene TRBV11-2, with D perhaps TRBD2 (6 bases). The DNA end lines up better with TRBJ2-5; the J call may be wrong. This CDR3 region has 17 residues. CDR1 and CDR2 from the germline V gene are SGHAT and FQNNGV. CDR3 DNA: TGTGCCAGCAGCTTAGATCTTCGCGGGGCCCCGGAAGAGACCCAGTACTTC. It translates to CASSLDLRGAPEETQYF.

The V call is TRBV20-1, the J call TRBJ2-5; perhaps D is TRBD1 or TRBD2 (5 bases each). The CDR3 is made up of 13 amino acids. Germline CDR1 is DFQATT and CDR2 is SNEGSKA (reference sequence). The CDR3 reads CAGAGDIQETQYF. CDR3 bases: TGCGCCGGGGCAGGAGACATCCAAGAGACCCAGTACTTC.